The source of this T cell receptor beta chain is a study of T cell changes during pregnancy in multiple sclerosis. V lost 4 bases to trimming and J lost 2 bases, with 13 bases between them. The CDR3 length is 15 residues. CDR1 and CDR2 from the germline V gene are SGHRS and YFSETQ. Clones were read by immunoSEQ multiplex PCR, and TCRdb kept only the in-frame ones, dropping some. Of some 80,000 clones in the sample, around 94% were seen once. V and J are TRBV5-1 and TRBJ1-3; no reliable D call. The material was CD4+ T cells from peripheral blood mononuclear cells, obtained after pregnancy. This sequence originates from a female donor with multiple sclerosis, enrolled in a pregnancy study. CDR3 residues: CASSSSNPPGNTIYF. The CDR3 bases are TGCGCCAGCAGCAGCTCAAACCCCCCTGGAAACACCATATATTTT.